The sequence of this T cell receptor beta chain was determined in a study of T cell repertoires in cytomegalovirus infection. Study as a whole: HLA-B-restricted CMV epitopes that are well studied, plus recently identified HLA-C-restricted ones, were used by the study. Indications came from public TCR beta signatures; they pointed to CMV infection and to a matching HLA type. Study-level points and caveats: Summed frequency of public TCR beta families distinguished CMV carriers with the relevant HLA. Ex vivo responses were dominated by HLA-C-restricted CMV-specific TCR beta clonotypes.

This clonotype occurred many times. The antigen is unknown. At one boundary the junction diverges from the germline segment, which might be a read error. A single record per CDR3 protein comes from TCRdb applying MiXCR to the reads. Counted here are fewer than 1,000,000 distinct CDR3 sequences, roughly 30% occurring once; the ten biggest clones make up around 15%. This CDR3 is built from 12 residues. CDR1 is MNHEY, CDR2 SVGEGT, per germline. V gene TRBV6-2 or TRBV6-3 combines with J gene TRBJ2-7, with D possibly being TRBD2 (5 bases). The sample was cultured CD8+ T cells from PBMCs, taken from culture after CMV antigen stimulation. The sequence derives from a human donor in good health (CMV status not recorded). Some clones in this sample may be carry-over from other donors' samples. The CDR3 sequence: CASSPGGGEQYF. The CDR3 nucleotides read TGCGCCAGCAGCCCAGGAGGCGGCGAGCAGTACTTC.